This T cell receptor (beta chain) was obtained from a study of breast tumors, draining lymph nodes, adjacent tissues. Broader study findings: Compared with basal-like, luminal-like tumors shared significantly more repertoire with nontumor tissue. Tumor TCR diversity was below lymph nodes but above nontumor tissue.

Axillary draining lymph nodes of breast cancer patients supplied the node samples. The table lists this clonotype with many counts. No antigen is known for it. Each CDR3 protein gets one entry after TCRdb re-called the multiplex PCR reads with MiXCR. The data hold under 250,000 distinct CDR3 sequences, with about 34% observed a single time. V lost 4 bases to trimming and J lost 5 bases, with 14 bases between them. Germline loops: CDR1 SGHRS, CDR2 YFSETQ. The CDR3 contains 14 residues. The TCR originated in a female donor with breast cancer. Some clones in this sample may be carry-over from other donors' samples. This chain uses TRBV5-1 with TRBJ2-3; possibly TRBD1 for D (5 bases). Sequenced input: axillary lymph node tissue. CDR3 amino acids: CASSGEWGRDTQYF. CDR3 DNA: TGCGCCAGCAGCGGTGAATGGGGCCGAGATACGCAGTATTTT. Using reference TRBV5-1 and TRBJ2-3 for the parts outside the CDR3, the full variable domain is KAGVTQTPRYLIKTRGQQVTLSCSPISGHRSVSWYQQTPGQGLQFLFEYFSETQRNKGNFPGRFSGRQFSNSRSEMNVSTLELGDSALYLCASSGEWGRDTQYFGPGTRLTVL.